The subject of this entry is one T cell receptor beta chain. Its antigen is as yet unknown. CD45RA+ naive and CD45RA-negative memory subsets were separated from CD4+ cells. This sample was taken from a study of shared clonotypes between healthy human individuals. Study-wide findings and caveats: Memory subsets generally showed lower estimated richness than naive subsets.

Once extracted for a subset, genomic DNA was divided evenly among several immunoSEQ plates. TCRdb's copy holds only in-frame clones and misses some; the assay was immunoSEQ multiplex PCR. The data show more than 2,000,000 clones, around nine tenths seen once. Unmatched junction bases numbered 2, after V lost 3 bases and J lost 5 bases. The CDR3 runs to 13 residues. The germline V gene encodes CDR1 SGHTS and CDR2 YDEGEE. This TCR derives from a man younger than 35 in good health. The source material was naive CD4+ T cells sorted from blood. Documented subset: CD45RA+ positively selected. The chain has TRBV5-8 and TRBJ2-7; TRBD1 matches at 10 bases. The CDR3 DNA reads TGTGCCAGCAGCTGGGACAGGGGTCACGAGCAGTACTTC. It codes for CASSWDRGHEQYF. The full variable domain, with the rest looked up from reference TRBV5-8 and TRBJ2-7, is EAGVTQSPTHLIKTRGQQATLRCSPISGHTSVYWYQQALGLGLQFLLWYDEGEERNRGNFPPRFSGRQFPNYSSELNVNALELEDSALYLCASSWDRGHEQYFGPGTRLTVT.